The sequence of this T cell receptor (beta chain) was determined in a study of identical twins. Whole-study results and caveats: Zero-insertion analyses were open to partial confounding by invariant MAIT and iNKT cells.

Template switching added a universal primer site; cDNA carried unique molecular identifiers. TCRdb recomputed calls from the 5' RACE reads with MiXCR, one row per CDR3 protein. The sample includes 1.5 million or so distinct CDR3 sequences, 25% to 35% of them seen just once. This CDR3 contains 14 residues. Per germline, CDR1 DFQATT and CDR2 SNEGSKA (reference sequence). Trimming left V 2 bases short and J 2 bases short, with 13 bases between. This clonotype was seen a few times. The antigen is undetermined. The V and J genes are TRBV20-1 and TRBJ2-7; possible D gene TRBD2, 5 bases. The receptor comes from a newborn girl in good health. Sequencing was done on a sample of cord blood. CDR3 loop: CSARNALRAYEQYF. The CDR3 coding sequence is TGCAGTGCTAGAAATGCTCTGAGGGCCTACGAGCAGTACTTC.